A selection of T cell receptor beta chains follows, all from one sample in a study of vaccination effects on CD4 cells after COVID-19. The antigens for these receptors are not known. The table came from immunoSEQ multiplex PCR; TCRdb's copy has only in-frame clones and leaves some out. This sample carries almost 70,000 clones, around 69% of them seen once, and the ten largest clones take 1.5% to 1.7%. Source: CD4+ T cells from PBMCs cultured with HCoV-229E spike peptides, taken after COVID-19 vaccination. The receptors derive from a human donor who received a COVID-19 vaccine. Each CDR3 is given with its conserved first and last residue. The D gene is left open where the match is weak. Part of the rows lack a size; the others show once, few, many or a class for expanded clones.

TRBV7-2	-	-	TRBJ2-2	CASSLGLPNTGELFF	TGTGCCAGCAGCTTAGGACTACCGAACACCGGGGAGCTGTTTTTT
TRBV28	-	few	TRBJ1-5	CALGDSAQPQHF	TGTGCCTTGGGAGACAGCGCCCAGCCCCAGCATTTT
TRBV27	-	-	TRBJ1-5	CASSPGLNQPQHF	TGTGCCAGCAGTCCAGGGCTAAATCAGCCCCAGCATTTT
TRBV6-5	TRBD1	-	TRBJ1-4	CASSGPGQGSEKLFF	TGTGCCAGCAGCGGACCGGGACAGGGTTCTGAAAAACTGTTTTTT
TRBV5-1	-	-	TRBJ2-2	CASSSPRGGGELFF	TGCGCCAGCAGCTCACCCAGGGGCGGGGGGGAGCTGTTTTTT
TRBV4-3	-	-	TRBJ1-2	CASSQAPGSSYGYTF	TGCGCCAGCAGCCAAGCACCGGGGAGTTCCTATGGCTACACCTTC
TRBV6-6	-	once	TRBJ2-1	CASSYDGSSYNEQFF	TGTGCCAGCAGTTACGACGGGAGCTCCTACAATGAGCAGTTCTTC
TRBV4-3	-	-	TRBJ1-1	CASSQVGTNTEAFF	TGCGCCAGCAGCCAAGTGGGAACCAACACTGAAGCTTTCTTT
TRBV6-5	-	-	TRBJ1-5	CASRRRANQPQHF	TGTGCCAGCAGAAGACGGGCCAATCAGCCCCAGCATTTT
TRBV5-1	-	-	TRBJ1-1	CASRKDENTEAFF	TGCGCCAGCCGTAAGGACGAGAACACTGAAGCTTTCTTT
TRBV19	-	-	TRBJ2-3	CASGTPGRRFTDTQYF	TGTGCCAGTGGCACGCCGGGACGCCGTTTCACAGATACGCAGTATTTT